A selection of T cell receptor beta chains follows, all from one sample in a study of blood T cell repertoires in COVID-19. The protocol was immunoSEQ multiplex PCR, while the TCRdb copy is restricted to in-frame clones and leaves out a portion. The sample lists around 200,000 clones; 87% were seen once. Sequences were obtained from peripheral blood. These TCRs come from a man aged 35 to 55 with active or convalescent COVID-19. CDR3s include the opening cysteine and the closing phenylalanine or tryptophan. Each record gives: D gene, clone size, CDR3 length, V gene, J gene, CDR3 DNA, CDR3 protein. A D gene is named only where the DNA matches it firmly. The size of a clone is reported for some rows only, either as once, few or many, or as a class for expanded clones.

d_gene: TRBD1; abundance: .; len: 14; v_gene: TRBV6-1; j_gene: TRBJ2-7; CDR3nt: TGTGCCAGCAGTGAAGCCGGGACAGTCTACGAGCAGTACTTC; CDR3aa: CASSEAGTVYEQYF
d_gene: TRBD1; abundance: .; len: 13; v_gene: TRBV6-6; j_gene: TRBJ1-1; CDR3nt: TGTGCCAGCAGTCGGACAGGGAACACTGAAGCTTTCTTT; CDR3aa: CASSRTGNTEAFF
d_gene: .; abundance: many; len: 14; v_gene: TRBV5-1; j_gene: TRBJ1-1; CDR3nt: TGCGCCAGCAGCTTGGCACAGACGAACACTGAAGCTTTCTTT; CDR3aa: CASSLAQTNTEAFF
d_gene: TRBD1; abundance: .; len: 16; v_gene: TRBV27; j_gene: TRBJ2-7; CDR3nt: TGTGCCAGCAGTACCCCTCGGGGACAGGGGGCCTACGAGCAGTACTTC; CDR3aa: CASSTPRGQGAYEQYF
d_gene: .; abundance: .; len: 16; v_gene: TRBV5-1; j_gene: TRBJ2-3; CDR3nt: TGCGCCAGCAGCTACGGCGTCGGACAGAGCACAGATACGCAGTATTTT; CDR3aa: CASSYGVGQSTDTQYF
d_gene: TRBD2; abundance: .; len: 15; v_gene: TRBV3-1/TRBV3-2; j_gene: TRBJ2-2; CDR3nt: TGTGCCACCAGGGCCGGGGGGGCGAACACCGGGGAGCTGTTTTTT; CDR3aa: CATRAGGANTGELFF
d_gene: .; abundance: .; len: 14; v_gene: TRBV7-9; j_gene: TRBJ2-2; CDR3nt: TGTGCCAGCCCGCCGGGGGAGAACACCGGGGAGCTGTTTTTT; CDR3aa: CASPPGENTGELFF
d_gene: .; abundance: .; len: 16; v_gene: TRBV7-9; j_gene: TRBJ1-2; CDR3nt: TGTGCCAGCAGCTTAGGAGGAGGGTCTCCTGGGGATGGCTACACCTTC; CDR3aa: CASSLGGGSPGDGYTF
d_gene: .; abundance: .; len: 13; v_gene: TRBV7-9; j_gene: TRBJ1-2; CDR3nt: TGTGCCAGCAGCTCCGACAGCTCGGCTGGCTACACCTTC; CDR3aa: CASSSDSSAGYTF
d_gene: .; abundance: .; len: 15; v_gene: TRBV5-1; j_gene: TRBJ1-1; CDR3nt: TGCGCCAGCAGCTTGATGGGGCCGGCAGACACTGAAGCTTTCTTT; CDR3aa: CASSLMGPADTEAFF
d_gene: TRBD1; abundance: .; len: 14; v_gene: TRBV19; j_gene: TRBJ1-1; CDR3nt: TGTGCCAGTAGTAGGGACAGGGAACACACTGAAGCTTTCTTT; CDR3aa: CASSRDREHTEAFF
d_gene: .; abundance: once; len: 15; v_gene: TRBV5-4; j_gene: TRBJ1-1; CDR3nt: TGTGCCAGCAACTTGCAACAGGGCCAGGGGACTGAAGCTTTCTTT; CDR3aa: CASNLQQGQGTEAFF
d_gene: .; abundance: .; len: 14; v_gene: TRBV7-8; j_gene: TRBJ2-7; CDR3nt: TGTGCCAGCAGCTTAGAAATAACACACTACGAGCAGTACTTC; CDR3aa: CASSLEITHYEQYF
d_gene: .; abundance: .; len: 14; v_gene: TRBV29-1; j_gene: TRBJ1-1; CDR3nt: TGCAGCGTTGAAGAGTCAGGCATGAACACTGAAGCTTTCTTT; CDR3aa: CSVEESGMNTEAFF
d_gene: .; abundance: few; len: 16; v_gene: TRBV5-6; j_gene: TRBJ1-1; CDR3nt: TGTGCCAGCAGCTTGGTGGGCCAGGCCTGGGACACTGAAGCTTTCTTT; CDR3aa: CASSLVGQAWDTEAFF
d_gene: .; abundance: .; len: 13; v_gene: TRBV5-8; j_gene: TRBJ1-1; CDR3nt: TGTGCCAGCAGCTTGGGAAACAGGGTTGAAGCTTTCTTT; CDR3aa: CASSLGNRVEAFF
d_gene: .; abundance: .; len: 14; v_gene: TRBV2; j_gene: TRBJ1-3; CDR3nt: TGTGCCAGCACCCCGGGTTCCTCTGGAAACACCATATATTTT; CDR3aa: CASTPGSSGNTIYF
d_gene: TRBD2; abundance: .; len: 16; v_gene: TRBV3-1/TRBV3-2; j_gene: TRBJ2-1; CDR3nt: TGTGCCAGCAGCCAAGATCGGCCTAGCGGGGGCGATGAGCAGTTCTTC; CDR3aa: CASSQDRPSGGDEQFF
d_gene: .; abundance: .; len: 18; v_gene: TRBV4-2; j_gene: TRBJ1-5; CDR3nt: TGTGCCAGCAGCCAAGATAAAGGGGCGGATTATAGCAATCAGCCCCAGCATTTT; CDR3aa: CASSQDKGADYSNQPQHF
d_gene: TRBD2; abundance: .; len: 17; v_gene: TRBV5-1; j_gene: TRBJ2-3; CDR3nt: TGCGCCAGCAGCTTGGTAGCGGGGGTTAGTCCAACAGATACGCAGTATTTT; CDR3aa: CASSLVAGVSPTDTQYF
d_gene: TRBD1; abundance: .; len: 14; v_gene: TRBV5-6; j_gene: TRBJ1-1; CDR3nt: TGTGCCAGCAGCTTGGACAGGGGGATTACTGAAGCTTTCTTT; CDR3aa: CASSLDRGITEAFF
d_gene: .; abundance: .; len: 16; v_gene: TRBV9; j_gene: TRBJ1-2; CDR3nt: TGTGCCAGCAGCGTTACTCCCGGGGGAGGGGGGCACGGCTACACCTTC; CDR3aa: CASSVTPGGGGHGYTF
d_gene: TRBD1; abundance: .; len: 15; v_gene: TRBV5-4; j_gene: TRBJ2-3; CDR3nt: TGTGCCGCAAGTACAGGGGGGCCTCTGGACGATACGCAGTATTTT; CDR3aa: CAASTGGPLDDTQYF
d_gene: TRBD2; abundance: .; len: 16; v_gene: TRBV7-2; j_gene: TRBJ2-7; CDR3nt: TGTGCCAGCAGCTTAGGCCCGGGGGGGAAGTCCTACGAGCAGTACTTC; CDR3aa: CASSLGPGGKSYEQYF
d_gene: TRBD1; abundance: .; len: 17; v_gene: TRBV10-1; j_gene: TRBJ2-2; CDR3nt: TGCGCCAGCAGTGTAGGGACAGGGGTTCGAGGCACCGGGGAGCTGTTTTTT; CDR3aa: CASSVGTGVRGTGELFF
d_gene: .; abundance: .; len: 15; v_gene: TRBV6-6; j_gene: TRBJ2-7; CDR3nt: TGTGCCAGCAGTCCACCGACAGGTGAGCGGCGCGAGCAGTACTTC; CDR3aa: CASSPPTGERREQYF
d_gene: TRBD1; abundance: .; len: 18; v_gene: TRBV4-3; j_gene: TRBJ2-2; CDR3nt: TGCGCCAGCAGCCAAAGGGGACAGACCGACTATATCACCGGGGAGCTGTTTTTT; CDR3aa: CASSQRGQTDYITGELFF
d_gene: TRBD2; abundance: .; len: 14; v_gene: TRBV10-1; j_gene: TRBJ2-5; CDR3nt: TGCGCCAGCAGTGTTAGCGGGGGGGAAGAGACCCAGTACTTC; CDR3aa: CASSVSGGEETQYF
d_gene: TRBD1; abundance: .; len: 15; v_gene: TRBV11-3; j_gene: TRBJ2-7; CDR3nt: TGTGCCAGCAGCAAACGGGACAGGGGAACCTACGAGCAGTACTTC; CDR3aa: CASSKRDRGTYEQYF
d_gene: .; abundance: .; len: 13; v_gene: TRBV18; j_gene: TRBJ1-1; CDR3nt: TGTGCCAGCTCACCAGAACAAGACACTGAAGCTTTCTTT; CDR3aa: CASSPEQDTEAFF
d_gene: .; abundance: few; len: 15; v_gene: TRBV28; j_gene: TRBJ1-5; CDR3nt: TGTGCCAGCAGGTTGTCGGACAGACGCAATCAGCCCCAGCATTTT; CDR3aa: CASRLSDRRNQPQHF